This is a list of T cell receptor beta chains from one sample in a study of OX40 agonist ivuxolimab in advanced cancers. The protocol was immunoSEQ multiplex PCR, while the TCRdb copy is restricted to in-frame clones and leaves out a portion. Of about 55,000 clones in the sample, more than 70% were seen once. This specimen consisted of CD4+ or CD8+ T cells sorted from blood, obtained in a trial of the OX40 agonist ivuxolimab. These receptors originate from an adult with an advanced solid tumor such as melanoma, head and neck, liver or kidney cancer. Each CDR3 is given with its conserved first and last residue. The order of the fields is J gene, D gene, CDR3 length, clone size, V gene, CDR3 DNA, CDR3 protein. The D gene is left open where the match is weak. Size tells how often a clone was seen (once, few, many) or the class of an expanded clone, and some rows leave it out.

J: TRBJ2-2
D: TRBD1
length: 15
size: NA
V: TRBV2
DNA: TGTGCCAGCAGGGTACAGGGGATTGGCACCGGGGAGCTGTTTTTT
CDR3: CASRVQGIGTGELFF

J: TRBJ1-2
D: NA
length: 11
size: once
V: TRBV20-1
DNA: TGCAGTGCCCAGTTCGAGTATGGCTACACCTTC
CDR3: CSAQFEYGYTF

J: TRBJ1-5
D: NA
length: 13
size: once
V: TRBV5-1
DNA: TGCGCCAGCAGCTTGGACTCGAATCAGCCCCAGCATTTT
CDR3: CASSLDSNQPQHF

J: TRBJ2-7
D: NA
length: 14
size: NA
V: TRBV4-1
DNA: TGCGCCAGCAGCCAAGATGGGACGGCCTACGAGCAGTACTTC
CDR3: CASSQDGTAYEQYF

J: TRBJ2-6
D: TRBD1
length: 14
size: once
V: TRBV11-1
DNA: TGTGCCAGCAGCCAGGGGGCAGGGGCCCACGTCCTGACTTTC
CDR3: CASSQGAGAHVLTF

J: TRBJ2-3
D: TRBD2
length: 15
size: NA
V: TRBV9
DNA: TGTGCCAGCAGCCTCACTAGCGCGGGCACAGATACGCAGTATTTT
CDR3: CASSLTSAGTDTQYF

J: TRBJ1-5
D: NA
length: 14
size: NA
V: TRBV7-9
DNA: TGTGCCAGCAGCCGTCCCGGCCCCAATCAGCCCCAGCATTTT
CDR3: CASSRPGPNQPQHF

J: TRBJ2-1
D: TRBD2
length: 15
size: NA
V: TRBV14
DNA: TGTGCCAGCAGCCAACCTAGCGGGAGCTACAATGAGCAGTTCTTC
CDR3: CASSQPSGSYNEQFF

J: TRBJ2-7
D: NA
length: 13
size: NA
V: TRBV29-1
DNA: TGCAGCGTTGCAGGCAGAAATCGTTACGAGCAGTACTTC
CDR3: CSVAGRNRYEQYF

J: TRBJ2-1
D: TRBD2
length: 16
size: once
V: TRBV7-9
DNA: TGTGCCAGCAGCATAGGACTAGCGGGAGGGGAGAATGAGCAGTTCTTC
CDR3: CASSIGLAGGENEQFF

J: TRBJ2-7
D: TRBD2
length: 17
size: NA
V: TRBV12-5
DNA: TGTGCTAGTGGTTTGTCTTTTTCGGGCGGGAGGTCGGGCGAGCAGTACTTC
CDR3: CASGLSFSGGRSGEQYF

J: TRBJ2-3
D: TRBD2
length: 18
size: NA
V: TRBV6-4
DNA: TGTGCCAGCAGTCGACTAGCGGGCCCCTATCCCCCCACAGATACGCAGTATTTT
CDR3: CASSRLAGPYPPTDTQYF

J: TRBJ1-2
D: NA
length: 14
size: NA
V: TRBV6-1
DNA: TGTGCCAGCAGTGAGGCGTACTCAGGGACGGGCTACACCTTC
CDR3: CASSEAYSGTGYTF

J: TRBJ2-2
D: TRBD2
length: 21
size: NA
V: TRBV9
DNA: TGTGCCAGCAGCGGGAGGGACTCCGGGACTAGCGGGGAACGGAACACCGGGGAGCTGTTTTTT
CDR3: CASSGRDSGTSGERNTGELFF

J: TRBJ2-7
D: TRBD2
length: 14
size: once
V: TRBV7-3
DNA: TGTGCCAGCAGCAAAGCGGGAGGGCCGGGCGAGCAGTACTTC
CDR3: CASSKAGGPGEQYF

J: TRBJ2-6
D: NA
length: 19
size: NA
V: TRBV4-1
DNA: TGCGCCAGCAGCCATCATGGACCCAGGGGATTATCTGGGGCCAACGTCCTGACTTTC
CDR3: CASSHHGPRGLSGANVLTF

J: TRBJ1-2
D: NA
length: 13
size: NA
V: TRBV18
DNA: TGTGCCAGCTCACAAGGGACCCAGTTGGGCTACACCTTC
CDR3: CASSQGTQLGYTF

J: TRBJ1-2
D: NA
length: 12
size: NA
V: TRBV29-1
DNA: TGCAGCGTTGCAGGTTCTAACTATGGCTACACCTTC
CDR3: CSVAGSNYGYTF

J: TRBJ2-2
D: TRBD2
length: 13
size: few
V: TRBV7-3
DNA: TGTGCCACCCGGGAGGAGGATTTCGGGGAGCTGTTTTTT
CDR3: CATREEDFGELFF

J: TRBJ2-1
D: NA
length: 13
size: NA
V: TRBV5-4
DNA: TGTGCCAGCAGCTCAGTAGCAGACAATGAGCAGTTCTTC
CDR3: CASSSVADNEQFF

J: TRBJ2-3
D: TRBD2
length: 17
size: NA
V: TRBV5-1
DNA: TGCGCCAGCAGCTGGACGAATAGCGGGCCCGGCACAGATACGCAGTATTTT
CDR3: CASSWTNSGPGTDTQYF

J: TRBJ2-1
D: NA
length: 11
size: NA
V: TRBV2
DNA: TGTGCCAGCAGCCCCCTCAATGAGCAGTTCTTC
CDR3: CASSPLNEQFF

J: TRBJ1-3
D: TRBD1
length: 15
size: NA
V: TRBV5-1
DNA: TGCGCCAGCAGGACAGGGAGAACCTCTGGAAACACCATATATTTT
CDR3: CASRTGRTSGNTIYF

J: TRBJ2-7
D: NA
length: 12
size: NA
V: TRBV19
DNA: TGTGCCAGTAGTCCAGGGGCGCCGCAGCAGTACTTC
CDR3: CASSPGAPQQYF

J: TRBJ2-5
D: NA
length: 16
size: NA
V: TRBV5-1
DNA: TGCGCCAGCAGCCAAGGACAATCACCGGGCCAAGAGACCCAGTACTTC
CDR3: CASSQGQSPGQETQYF

J: TRBJ2-3
D: NA
length: 12
size: once
V: TRBV18
DNA: TGTGCCAGCTCACCACCTCAGGATACGCAGTATTTT
CDR3: CASSPPQDTQYF

J: TRBJ2-5
D: NA
length: 12
size: NA
V: TRBV5-4
DNA: TGTGCCAGCAGCTTGGACCAAGAGACCCAGTACTTC
CDR3: CASSLDQETQYF

J: TRBJ1-1
D: NA
length: 15
size: NA
V: TRBV28
DNA: TGTGCCAGCAGTAAGGGACCTGCCTGGGACACTGAAGCTTTCTTT
CDR3: CASSKGPAWDTEAFF

J: TRBJ1-2
D: TRBD1
length: 12
size: NA
V: TRBV19
DNA: TGTGCCTCACAGGGGGCTAACTATGGCTACACCTTC
CDR3: CASQGANYGYTF

J: TRBJ2-3
D: NA
length: 12
size: NA
V: TRBV28
DNA: TGTGCCAGCACTGAATCCACAGATACGCAGTATTTT
CDR3: CASTESTDTQYF

J: TRBJ2-1
D: NA
length: 16
size: NA
V: TRBV14
DNA: TGTGCCAGCAGCCAAGGAAGGTTGGTTTACTACAATGAGCAGTTCTTC
CDR3: CASSQGRLVYYNEQFF

J: TRBJ1-2
D: NA
length: 13
size: NA
V: TRBV2
DNA: TGTGCCAGCAGTGAAGTTTCCCAGTTTGGCTACACCTTC
CDR3: CASSEVSQFGYTF

J: TRBJ2-3
D: TRBD2
length: 15
size: NA
V: TRBV7-3
DNA: TGTGCCAGCAGCTTCAGCGGGAGGACTATAGATACGCAGTATTTT
CDR3: CASSFSGRTIDTQYF

J: TRBJ2-1
D: NA
length: 13
size: NA
V: TRBV5-1
DNA: TGCGCCAGCAGCAACCGACAGTACAATGAGCAGTTCTTC
CDR3: CASSNRQYNEQFF

J: TRBJ2-6
D: NA
length: 15
size: NA
V: TRBV5-1
DNA: TGCGCCAGCAGCGCACAGGCCCCTGGGGCCAACGTCCTGACTTTC
CDR3: CASSAQAPGANVLTF

J: TRBJ2-6
D: NA
length: 13
size: NA
V: TRBV28
DNA: TGTGCCAGCAGTTTGTCTGGGGCCAACGTCCTGACTTTC
CDR3: CASSLSGANVLTF

J: TRBJ2-5
D: TRBD2
length: 19
size: NA
V: TRBV18
DNA: TGTGCCAGCTCACCTATTCCGGGACTAGCGGGCGGAGACGGAGAGACCCAGTACTTC
CDR3: CASSPIPGLAGGDGETQYF

J: TRBJ2-4
D: TRBD2
length: 16
size: once
V: TRBV5-6
DNA: TGTGCCAGCAGCTTAACTAGCGCTTTAGCCAAAAACATTCAGTACTTC
CDR3: CASSLTSALAKNIQYF

J: TRBJ2-5
D: NA
length: 14
size: NA
V: TRBV5-1
DNA: TGCGCCAGCAGCTTCGGCGGAGCCGAAGAGACCCAGTACTTC
CDR3: CASSFGGAEETQYF

J: TRBJ2-7
D: NA
length: 18
size: NA
V: TRBV5-8
DNA: TGTGCCAGCAGCCCCTTCCTGGGCAGGGGAGGTAGGACCTACGAGCAGTACTTC
CDR3: CASSPFLGRGGRTYEQYF